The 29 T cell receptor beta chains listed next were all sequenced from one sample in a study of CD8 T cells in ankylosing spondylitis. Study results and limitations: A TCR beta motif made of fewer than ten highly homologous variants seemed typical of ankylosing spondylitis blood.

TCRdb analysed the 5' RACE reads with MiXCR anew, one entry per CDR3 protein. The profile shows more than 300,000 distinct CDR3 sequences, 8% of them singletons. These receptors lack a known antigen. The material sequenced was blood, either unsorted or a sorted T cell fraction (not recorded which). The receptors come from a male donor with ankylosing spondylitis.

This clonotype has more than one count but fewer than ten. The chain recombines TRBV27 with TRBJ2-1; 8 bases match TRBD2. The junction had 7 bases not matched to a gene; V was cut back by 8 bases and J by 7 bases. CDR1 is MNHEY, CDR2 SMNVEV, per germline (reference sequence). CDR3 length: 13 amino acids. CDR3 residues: CASSRGRYNEQFF. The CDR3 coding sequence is TGTGCCAGCTCGCGCGGGAGGTATAATGAGCAGTTCTTC.

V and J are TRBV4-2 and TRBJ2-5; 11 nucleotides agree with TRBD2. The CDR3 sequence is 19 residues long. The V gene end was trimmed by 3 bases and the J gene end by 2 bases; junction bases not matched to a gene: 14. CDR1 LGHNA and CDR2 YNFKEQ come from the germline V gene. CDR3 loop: CASSHNTGTSGGIQETQYF. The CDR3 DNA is TGTGCCAGCAGCCACAACACCGGGACTAGCGGAGGGATACAAGAGACCCAGTACTTC.

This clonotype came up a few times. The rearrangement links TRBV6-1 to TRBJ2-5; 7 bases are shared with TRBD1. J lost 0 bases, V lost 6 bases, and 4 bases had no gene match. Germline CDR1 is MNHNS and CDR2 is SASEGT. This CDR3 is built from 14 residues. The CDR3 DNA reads TGTGCCAGCAGGGACAGGCAGTACCAAGAGACCCAGTACTTC. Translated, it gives CASRDRQYQETQYF.

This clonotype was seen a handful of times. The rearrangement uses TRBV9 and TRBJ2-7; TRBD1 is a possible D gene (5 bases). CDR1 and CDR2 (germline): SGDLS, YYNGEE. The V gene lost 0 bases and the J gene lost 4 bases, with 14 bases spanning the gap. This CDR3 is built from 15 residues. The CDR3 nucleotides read TGTGCCAGCAGCGTAGCTCCGACAGCCTCTTACGAGCAGTACTTC. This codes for CASSVAPTASYEQYF.

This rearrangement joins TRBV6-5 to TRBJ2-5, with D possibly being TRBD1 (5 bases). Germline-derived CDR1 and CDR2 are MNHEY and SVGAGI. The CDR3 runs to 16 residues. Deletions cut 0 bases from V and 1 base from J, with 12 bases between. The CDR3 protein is CASSYSRPGLQETQYF. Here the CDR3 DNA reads TGTGCCAGCAGTTACTCGAGACCAGGGCTCCAAGAGACCCAGTACTTC.

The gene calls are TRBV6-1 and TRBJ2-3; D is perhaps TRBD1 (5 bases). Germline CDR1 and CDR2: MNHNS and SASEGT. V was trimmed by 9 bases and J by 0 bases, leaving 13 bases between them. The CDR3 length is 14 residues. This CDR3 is CASRQQGSTDTQYF. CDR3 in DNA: TGTGCCAGTCGACAGCAGGGTAGCACAGATACGCAGTATTTT.

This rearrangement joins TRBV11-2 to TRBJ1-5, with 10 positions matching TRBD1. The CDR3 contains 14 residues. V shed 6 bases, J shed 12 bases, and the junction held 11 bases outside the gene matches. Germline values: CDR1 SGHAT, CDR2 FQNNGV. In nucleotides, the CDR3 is TGTGCCAGCAGTCCAAATCCCGGACAGGGGGGCCAGCATTTT. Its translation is CASSPNPGQGGQHF.

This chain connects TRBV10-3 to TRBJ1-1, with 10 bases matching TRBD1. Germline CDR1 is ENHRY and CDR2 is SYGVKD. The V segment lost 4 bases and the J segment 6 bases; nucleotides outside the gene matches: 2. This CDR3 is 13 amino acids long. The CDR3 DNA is TGTGCCATCAGTGGACAGGGGGCCGCTGAAGCTTTCTTT. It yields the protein CAISGQGAAEAFF.

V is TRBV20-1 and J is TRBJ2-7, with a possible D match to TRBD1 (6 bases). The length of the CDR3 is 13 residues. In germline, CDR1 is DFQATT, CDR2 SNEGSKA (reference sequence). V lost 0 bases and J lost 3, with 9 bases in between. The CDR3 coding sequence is TGCAGTGCTAGAGACACCAGGGGCTACGAGCAGTACTTC. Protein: CSARDTRGYEQYF.

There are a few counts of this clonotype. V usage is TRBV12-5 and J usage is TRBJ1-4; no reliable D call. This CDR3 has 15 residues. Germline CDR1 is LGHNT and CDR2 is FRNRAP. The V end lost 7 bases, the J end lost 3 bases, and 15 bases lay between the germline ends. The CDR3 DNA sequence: TGTGCTAGTGACAACCGACGAGCAGCTAATGAAAAACTGTTTTTT. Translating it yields CASDNRRAANEKLFF.

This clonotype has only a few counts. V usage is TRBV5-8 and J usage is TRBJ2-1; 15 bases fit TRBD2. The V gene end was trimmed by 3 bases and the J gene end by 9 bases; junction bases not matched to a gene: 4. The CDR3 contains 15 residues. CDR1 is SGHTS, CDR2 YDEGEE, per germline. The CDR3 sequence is CASSSGLAGGGEQFF. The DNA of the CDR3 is TGTGCCAGCAGCTCGGGACTAGCGGGAGGTGGTGAGCAGTTCTTC.

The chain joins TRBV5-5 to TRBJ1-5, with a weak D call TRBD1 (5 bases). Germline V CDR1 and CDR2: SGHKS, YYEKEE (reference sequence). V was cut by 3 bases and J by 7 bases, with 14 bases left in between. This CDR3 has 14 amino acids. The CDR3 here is CASSWGEGLQPQHF. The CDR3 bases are TGTGCCAGCAGCTGGGGGGAGGGTTTGCAGCCCCAGCATTTT.

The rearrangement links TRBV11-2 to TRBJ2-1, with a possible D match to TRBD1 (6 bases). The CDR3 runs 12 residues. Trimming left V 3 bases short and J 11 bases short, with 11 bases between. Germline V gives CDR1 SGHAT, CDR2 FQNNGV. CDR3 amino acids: CASSFNRAKQFF. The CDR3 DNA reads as TGTGCCAGCAGCTTCAACAGGGCCAAGCAGTTCTTC.

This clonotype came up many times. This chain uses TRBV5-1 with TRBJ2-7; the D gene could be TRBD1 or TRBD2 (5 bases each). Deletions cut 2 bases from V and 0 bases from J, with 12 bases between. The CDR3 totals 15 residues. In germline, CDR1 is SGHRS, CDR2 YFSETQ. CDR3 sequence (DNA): TGCGCCAGCAGCTTTGGGACGGATCGCTCCTACGAGCAGTACTTC. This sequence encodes CASSFGTDRSYEQYF. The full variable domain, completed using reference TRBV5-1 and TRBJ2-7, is KAGVTQTPRYLIKTRGQQVTLSCSPISGHRSVSWYQQTPGQGLQFLFEYFSETQRNKGNFPGRFSGRQFSNSRSEMNVSTLELGDSALYLCASSFGTDRSYEQYFGPGTRLTVT.

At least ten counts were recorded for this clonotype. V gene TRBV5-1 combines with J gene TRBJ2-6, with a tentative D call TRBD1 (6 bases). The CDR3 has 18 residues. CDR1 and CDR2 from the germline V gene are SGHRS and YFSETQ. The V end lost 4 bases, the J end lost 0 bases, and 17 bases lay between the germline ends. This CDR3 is CASSRIGGPRSGANVLTF. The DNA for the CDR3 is TGCGCCAGCAGCAGGATAGGGGGTCCCCGCTCTGGGGCCAACGTCCTGACTTTC.

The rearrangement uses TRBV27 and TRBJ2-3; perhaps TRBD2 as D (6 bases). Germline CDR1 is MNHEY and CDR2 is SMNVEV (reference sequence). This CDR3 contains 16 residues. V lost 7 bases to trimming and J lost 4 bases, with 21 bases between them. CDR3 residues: CASTFLDGGIADTQYF. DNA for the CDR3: TGTGCCAGCACCTTCCTGGATGGGGGGATCGCAGATACGCAGTATTTT.

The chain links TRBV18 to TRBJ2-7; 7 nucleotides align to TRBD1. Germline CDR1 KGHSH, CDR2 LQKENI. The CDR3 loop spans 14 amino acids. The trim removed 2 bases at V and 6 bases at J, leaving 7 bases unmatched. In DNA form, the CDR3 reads TGTGCCAGCTCACCATCCAGGGGGTTCGGCGAGCAGTACTTC. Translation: CASSPSRGFGEQYF.

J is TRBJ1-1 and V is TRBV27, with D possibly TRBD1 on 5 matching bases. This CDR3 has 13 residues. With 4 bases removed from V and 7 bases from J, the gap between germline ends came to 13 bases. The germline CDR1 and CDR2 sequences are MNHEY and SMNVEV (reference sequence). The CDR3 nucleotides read TGTGCCAGCAGTTCTCGCCAGGGATTTGAAGCTTTCTTT. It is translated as CASSSRQGFEAFF.

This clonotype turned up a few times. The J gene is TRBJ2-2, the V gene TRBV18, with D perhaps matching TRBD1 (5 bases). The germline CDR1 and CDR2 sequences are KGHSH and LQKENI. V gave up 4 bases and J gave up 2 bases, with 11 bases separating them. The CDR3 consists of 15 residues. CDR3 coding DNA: TGTGCCAGCTCACGAGGCAGGGAAAACACCGGGGAGCTGTTTTTT. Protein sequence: CASSRGRENTGELFF.

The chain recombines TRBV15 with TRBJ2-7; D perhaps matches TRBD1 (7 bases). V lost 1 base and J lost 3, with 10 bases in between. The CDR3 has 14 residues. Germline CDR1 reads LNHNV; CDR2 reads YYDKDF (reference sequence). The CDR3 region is CATSRGGTDYEQYF. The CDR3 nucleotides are TGTGCCACCAGCAGAGGCGGGACAGACTACGAGCAGTACTTC.

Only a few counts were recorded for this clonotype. The CDR3 sequence is CASSQAGRYNEQFF. DNA of the CDR3: TGCGCCAGCAGCCAAGCTGGACGCTACAATGAGCAGTTCTTC. The J gene is TRBJ2-1, the V gene TRBV4-1; D gene uncertain. V was trimmed by 1 base and J by 3 bases, leaving 7 bases between them. This CDR3 is built from 14 residues. The germline V gene has CDR1 MGHRA and CDR2 YSYEKL.

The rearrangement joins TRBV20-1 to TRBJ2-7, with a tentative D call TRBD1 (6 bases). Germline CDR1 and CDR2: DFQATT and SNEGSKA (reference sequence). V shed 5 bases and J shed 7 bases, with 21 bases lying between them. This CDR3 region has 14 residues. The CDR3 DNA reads TGCAGTGCTGCGATCGGGGTCGGTAGGGGGGAGCAGTACTTC. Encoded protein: CSAAIGVGRGEQYF.

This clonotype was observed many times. DNA of the CDR3: TGTGCCATCAGGACGGACTCTGGGACAGGTTTTAACTATGGCTACACCTTC. This encodes CAIRTDSGTGFNYGYTF. V gene TRBV10-3 combines with J gene TRBJ1-2; 8 bases map to TRBD1. The junction had 13 bases not matched to a gene; V was cut back by 6 bases and J by 1 base. CDR1 and CDR2 (germline): ENHRY, SYGVKD. The CDR3 length is 17 residues.

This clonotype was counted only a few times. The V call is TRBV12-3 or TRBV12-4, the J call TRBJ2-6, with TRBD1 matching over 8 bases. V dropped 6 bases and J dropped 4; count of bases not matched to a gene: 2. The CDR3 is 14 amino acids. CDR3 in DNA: TGTGCCAGCAGCAGGGGGCTGGGGGCCAACGTCCTGACTTTC. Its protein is CASSRGLGANVLTF.

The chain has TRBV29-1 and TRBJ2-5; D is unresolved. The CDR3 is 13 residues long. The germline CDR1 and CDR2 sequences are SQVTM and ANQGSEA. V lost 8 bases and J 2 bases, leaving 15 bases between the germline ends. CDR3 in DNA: TGCAGCAGCACCCAACTTCGGCAAGAGACCCAGTACTTC. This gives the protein CSSTQLRQETQYF.

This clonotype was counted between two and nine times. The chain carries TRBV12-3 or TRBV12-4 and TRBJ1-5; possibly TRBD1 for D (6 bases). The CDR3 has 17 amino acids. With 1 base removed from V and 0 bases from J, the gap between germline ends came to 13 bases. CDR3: CASSLGQAWGSNQPQHF. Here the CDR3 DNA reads TGTGCCAGCAGTTTAGGACAGGCCTGGGGTAGCAATCAGCCCCAGCATTTT.

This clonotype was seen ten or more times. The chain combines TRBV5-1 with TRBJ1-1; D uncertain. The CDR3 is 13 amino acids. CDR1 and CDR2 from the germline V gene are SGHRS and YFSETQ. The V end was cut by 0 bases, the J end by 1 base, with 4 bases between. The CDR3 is CASSLEANTEAFF. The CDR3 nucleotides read TGCGCCAGCAGCTTGGAGGCGAACACTGAAGCTTTCTTT.

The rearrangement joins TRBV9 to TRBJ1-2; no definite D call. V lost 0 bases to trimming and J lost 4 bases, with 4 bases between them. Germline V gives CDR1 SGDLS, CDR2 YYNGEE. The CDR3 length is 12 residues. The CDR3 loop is CASSVGGYGYTF. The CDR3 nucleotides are TGTGCCAGCAGCGTAGGTGGCTATGGCTACACCTTC.

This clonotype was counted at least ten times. For the CDR3, the DNA is TGTGCCAGCAGCGTAGAGCCTAGCGTCACCGGGGAGCTGTTTTTT. Translated: CASSVEPSVTGELFF. V and J are TRBV9 and TRBJ2-2; D possibly corresponds to TRBD2 (6 bases). Germline V gene data show CDR1 as SGDLS and CDR2 as YYNGEE. This CDR3 spans 15 amino acids. Trimming cost V 0 bases and J 4 bases, with 10 bases left between them.